Below are 30 T cell receptor beta chains sequenced from a single sample in a study of T cells in Graves' hyperthyroidism and ophthalmopathy. TCR beta CDR3 sequences were amplified from RNA transcripts. An initial round of RT-PCR targeting the TCR CDR3 relied on the HTBI primer set. TCRdb re-called the multiplex PCR reads with MiXCR, one entry per CDR3 protein. Altogether a few hundred thousand distinct CDR3 sequences are present, 12% to 15% being singletons, with the ten largest covering approximately 13%. Specimen: blood. The receptor set was obtained from a woman between 40 and 50 years old with Graves' hyperthyroidism.

To note about this clonotype: One end of the junction does not line up with germline, which may come from a read error. This sequence joins TRBV5-4 and TRBJ2-3; D may be TRBD2 (5 bases). The length of the CDR3 is 16 residues. The V gene's germline CDR1 is SGHNT and CDR2 YYREEE (reference sequence). This CDR3 is CASSFLDGPSTYTQYF. CDR3 bases: TGTGCCAGCAGCTTCCTGGACGGACCTAGCACATATACGCAGTATTTT. The full variable domain, rest sourced from reference TRBV5-4 and TRBJ2-3, is ETGVTQSPTHLIKTRGQQVTLRCSSQSGHNTVSWYQQALGQGPQFIFQYYREEENGRGNFPPRFSGLQFPNYSSELNVNALELDDSALYLCASSFLDGPSTYTQYFGPGTRLTVL.

This clonotype has a handful of counts. Only one base separates this from a far larger clonotype, so it likely reflects a read error. The chain employs TRBV2 and TRBJ2-7; 8 nucleotides agree with TRBD2. CDR3 size: 13 residues. Germline V lookup: CDR1 SNHLY, CDR2 FYNNEI. Losses at the gene ends were 5 bases for V and 2 bases for J; bases not matched to a gene: 2. The CDR3 sequence: CASSTGLAYEQYF. CDR3 nucleotide sequence: TGTGCCAGCAGTACGGGACTAGCCTACGAGCAGTACTTC.

This clonotype has ten or more counts. The rearrangement links TRBV19 to TRBJ1-1; no reliable D call. The CDR3 spans 12 residues. Germline lookup yields CDR1 LNHDA and CDR2 SQIVND (reference sequence). V lost 7 bases and J lost 4, with 10 bases in between. CDR3 region: CASKQESTEAFF. As DNA, the CDR3 is TGTGCCAGTAAGCAGGAGAGCACTGAAGCTTTCTTT.

This clonotype has at least ten counts. V usage is TRBV7-9 and J usage is TRBJ2-7; D not certain. The CDR3 covers 15 residues. V gave up 0 bases and J gave up 2 bases, with 11 bases separating them. The germline V gene encodes CDR1 SEHNR and CDR2 FQNEAQ (reference sequence). The CDR3 coding sequence is TGTGCCAGCAGCTTAGCGCTAACCCACACCTACGAGCAGTACTTC. Encoded protein: CASSLALTHTYEQYF.

This clonotype was seen a handful of times. The chain carries TRBV29-1 and TRBJ1-1; perhaps TRBD1 as D (6 bases). Trimming stripped 6 bases from V and 5 bases from J, with 10 bases between. Germline assignment: CDR1 SQVTM and CDR2 ANQGSEA. The CDR3 runs to 11 residues. CDR3 loop: CSVRQGTEAFF. For the CDR3, the DNA is TGCAGCGTACGTCAGGGGACTGAAGCTTTCTTT.

The table lists this clonotype with many counts. V usage is TRBV7-2 and J usage is TRBJ2-7, with a weak D call TRBD1 (6 bases). CDR1 is SGHTA and CDR2 is FQGNSA in the germline V gene. V was clipped by 2 bases and J by 2 bases, with 10 bases between them. The CDR3 length is 14 residues. The CDR3 DNA reads as TGTGCCAGCAGCTTAAAACCAGGGGCCTACGAGCAGTACTTC. This translates into CASSLKPGAYEQYF.

Concerning this clonotype: The junction departs from germline at one end; a sequencing error may be responsible. The chain combines TRBV27 with TRBJ2-2, with 12 bases aligning to TRBD1. CDR1 is MNHEY, CDR2 SMNVEV, per germline (reference sequence). The CDR3 runs to 16 residues. CDR3 amino acids: CASSSAGTGGTGELFF. In DNA form, the CDR3 reads TGTGCCAGCAGTTCTGCCGGGACAGGGGGCACCGGGGAGCTGTTTTTC.

The chain is built from TRBV5-6 and TRBJ1-4; 9 bases align to TRBD1. Trimming took 5 bases from V and 8 from J; bases not matched to a gene: 10. The CDR3 is made up of 15 amino acids. CDR1 is SGHDT and CDR2 is YYEEEE in the germline V gene. The CDR3 DNA reads TGTGCCAGCAGTTGGGGGACAGGGTTATACGAAAAACTGTTTTTT. Residues: CASSWGTGLYEKLFF.

This clonotype has just one count. This chain joins TRBV7-8 and TRBJ2-3; 8 bases map to TRBD2. This CDR3 has 15 residues. With V trimmed by 4 bases and J by 6 bases, 9 bases remained unmatched. Per the germline V gene, CDR1 is SGHVS and CDR2 is FQNEAQ. CDR3 sequence (DNA): TGTGCCAGCAGCTGGGCAGCGGGAGTATCCGATACGCAGTATTTT. Amino acid sequence: CASSWAAGVSDTQYF.

This clonotype was detected many times. The J gene is TRBJ2-5, the V gene TRBV7-3, with 12 bases aligning to TRBD2. This CDR3 is built from 17 residues. J was trimmed by 2 bases and V by 1 base; bases with no gene match: 5. From germline, CDR1 is SGHTA and CDR2 FQGTGA. CDR3 protein: CASSLNPTSGRQETQYF. CDR3 DNA sequence: TGTGCCAGCAGCTTAAATCCAACTAGCGGGAGGCAAGAGACCCAGTACTTC.

The rearrangement joins TRBV5-4 to TRBJ2-3; TRBD1 matches 8 bases. Germline assignment: CDR1 SGHNT and CDR2 YYREEE (reference sequence). The J segment lost 3 bases and the V segment lost 3 bases, leaving 6 bases of the junction unmatched. The CDR3 is 15 residues long. The CDR3 bases are TGTGCCAGCAGCTGGGACAGGTCATTAACAGATACGCAGTATTTT. It codes for CASSWDRSLTDTQYF.

The chain is built from TRBV28 and TRBJ1-5; D is unresolved. Germline assignment: CDR1 MDHEN and CDR2 SYDVKM. Between the trimmed V and J ends, which lost 10 bases and 1 base, there was a span of 11 bases. CDR3 length: 13 amino acids. CDR3 coding DNA: TGTGCCACGTCAGCGGGGAGCAATCAGCCCCAGCATTTT. Protein: CATSAGSNQPQHF.

In this sample, this clonotype turned up many times. This chain connects TRBV6-2 or TRBV6-3 to TRBJ2-1; 11 bases align to TRBD2. This CDR3 has 14 residues. Germline V gives CDR1 MNHEY, CDR2 SVGEGT. The ends lost 7 bases at V and 4 bases at J; junction bases unmatched: 3. This chain's CDR3 is CASTGTSGYNEQFF. The CDR3 DNA reads TGTGCCAGCACCGGGACTAGCGGTTACAATGAGCAGTTCTTC.

The CDR3 sequence is CSTGTGGDPGTLTDTQYF. The CDR3 DNA follows: TGCAGTACCGGGACAGGGGGAGATCCTGGGACGCTCACAGATACGCAGTATTTT. The V gene is TRBV20-1, the J gene TRBJ2-3, with 11 bases aligning to TRBD1. Germline lookup yields CDR1 DFQATT and CDR2 SNEGSKA (reference sequence). Trimming took 8 bases from V and 2 from J; bases not matched to a gene: 18. This CDR3 is built from 18 residues.

V gene TRBV28 combines with J gene TRBJ2-4; D possibly corresponds to TRBD1 (5 bases). The CDR3 length is 14 residues. The V gene's germline CDR1 is MDHEN and CDR2 SYDVKM. Trimming shortened V by 3 bases and J by 8 bases, and 14 bases separated the two germline ends. The CDR3 reads CASSFPQGQDIQYF. The CDR3 coding sequence is TGTGCCAGCAGTTTCCCCCAGGGTCAGGACATTCAGTACTTC.

V is TRBV19 and J is TRBJ2-1, with TRBD2 as a possible D gene (6 bases). Between the trimmed V and J ends, which lost 3 bases and 6 bases, there was a span of 18 bases. Germline V CDR1 and CDR2: LNHDA, SQIVND (reference sequence). CDR3 size: 16 residues. CDR3 DNA: TGTGCCAGTAGTATTAGTTCGGGAGATTCGGGCAATGAGCAGTTCTTC. Its protein product is CASSISSGDSGNEQFF.

This clonotype has more than one count but fewer than ten. CDR3 protein: CAWNRDTPYEQYF. In nucleotides, the CDR3 is TGTGCCTGGAATCGGGACACCCCCTACGAGCAGTACTTC. This rearrangement joins TRBV30 to TRBJ2-7, with D tentatively TRBD1 (6 bases). This CDR3 has 13 residues. V was pared by 4 bases and J by 2 bases, with 12 bases between. Germline CDR1 reads GTSNPN; CDR2 reads SVGIG (reference sequence).

In this sample, this clonotype turned up a few times. This sequence joins TRBV5-4 and TRBJ1-3; possibly TRBD1 for D (6 bases). The CDR3 is 15 amino acids. Trimming took off 4 bases at V and 6 bases at J, with 17 bases between the two ends. Germline assignment: CDR1 SGHNT and CDR2 YYREEE (reference sequence). CDR3 region: CASSGGPPGENTIYF. The CDR3 bases are TGTGCCAGCAGCGGGGGCCCCCCCGGCGAAAACACCATATATTTT.

Worth noting for this clonotype: Possible read error: a much larger clone is one base away. This chain connects TRBV5-5 to TRBJ2-1; D might be TRBD2 (6 bases). The DNA end is a closer match to TRBJ2-7, so the J assignment may be wrong. The CDR3 has 17 residues. The germline V gene has CDR1 SGHKS and CDR2 YYEKEE (reference sequence). The CDR3 DNA is TGTGCCAGCAGCTTGGCCCGTCCGGGAGAGCGCTACAATGAGCAGTACTTC. This encodes CASSLARPGERYNEQYF.

This clonotype came up many times. The rearrangement joins TRBV3-1 to TRBJ2-7; no clear D gene. The CDR3 extends over 12 amino acids. Germline CDR1 and CDR2: LGHDT and YNNKEL (reference sequence). Trimming shortened V by 0 bases and J by 5 bases, and 5 bases separated the two germline ends. The CDR3, as DNA: TGTGCCAGCAGCCAAGAGTTCAACGAGCAGTACTTC. Encoded protein: CASSQEFNEQYF.

Notes on this clonotype: A much larger clone lies a single base off, so this may be a read error. The chain recombines TRBV30 with TRBJ1-5, with a possible D match to TRBD1 (6 bases). The J call is uncertain, as TRBJ2-3 better fits the DNA end. The CDR3 totals 14 residues. The germline V gene encodes CDR1 GTSNPN and CDR2 SVGIG (reference sequence). CDR3 protein: CAWSVSQGGQPQYF. For the CDR3, the DNA is TGTGCCTGGAGTGTATCACAGGGCGGCCAGCCCCAGTATTTT.

Remarks on this clonotype: A much larger clone sits a single nucleotide away, making a read error possible. This sequence joins TRBV2 and TRBJ2-5, with D perhaps matching TRBD1 (6 bases). CDR3 size: 15 residues. The germline V gene encodes CDR1 SNHLY and CDR2 FYNNEI. CDR3 sequence (DNA): TGTGCCACCAGTGATCGACAGGACCTCCAAGAGACCCAGTACTTC. This gives the protein CATSDRQDLQETQYF.

The chain has TRBV7-2 and TRBJ1-1; TRBD1 agrees at 7 bases. Germline V gives CDR1 SGHTA, CDR2 FQGNSA. J lost 11 bases, V lost 5 bases, and 11 bases had no gene match. CDR3 length equals 13 residues. CDR3 loop: CASSEQGGSNAFF. CDR3 DNA sequence: TGTGCCAGCAGCGAGCAGGGGGGGTCAAATGCTTTCTTT.

This clonotype was recorded a few times. The rearrangement uses TRBV6-1 and TRBJ2-3; TRBD2 matches at 8 bases. The germline V gene encodes CDR1 MNHNS and CDR2 SASEGT. The CDR3 runs to 16 residues. The V gene end was trimmed by 4 bases and the J gene end by 7 bases; junction bases not matched to a gene: 13. The CDR3 is CASSARGGVDTYTQYF. The DNA of the CDR3 is TGTGCCAGCAGTGCCCGGGGGGGGGTAGATACGTATACGCAGTATTTT.

The chain has TRBV6-2 or TRBV6-3 and TRBJ2-1; TRBD2 matches at 7 bases. The CDR3 contains 15 residues. Germline lookup yields CDR1 MNHEY and CDR2 SVGEGT. The V and J ends lost 6 bases and 2 bases, in that order; junction bases with no gene match: 7. The CDR3 nucleotides are TGTGCCAGCAGACCCCTAGCGGACACCTACAATGAGCAGTTCTTC. It specifies CASRPLADTYNEQFF.

V and J are TRBV25-1 and TRBJ2-7; TRBD2 might be the D (6 bases). With 1 base removed from V and 2 bases from J, the gap between germline ends came to 12 bases. The germline V gene has CDR1 MGHDK and CDR2 SYGVNS. CDR3 length: 15 residues. In nucleotides, the CDR3 is TGTGCCAGCAGTGAATCGGGGGTAGCAACCTACGAGCAGTACTTC. Translation gives CASSESGVATYEQYF.

The sample holds many counts of this clonotype. The chain links TRBV28 to TRBJ2-7; weak D call: TRBD1 (5 bases). CDR3 length: 14 amino acids. Germline-derived CDR1 and CDR2 are MDHEN and SYDVKM. Trimming shortened V by 4 bases and J by 5 bases, and 15 bases separated the two germline ends. The CDR3 loop reads CASSSTGGRDEQYF. The CDR3, as DNA: TGTGCCAGCAGTTCAACAGGCGGCAGGGACGAGCAGTACTTC. Combining the CDR3 with reference TRBV28 and TRBJ2-7 gives the whole variable domain DVKVTQSSRYLVKRTGEKVFLECVQDMDHENMFWYRQDPGLGLRLIYFSYDVKMKEKGDIPEGYSVSREKKERFSLILESASTNQTSMYLCASSSTGGRDEQYFGPGTRLTVT.

Many counts were recorded for this clonotype. The chain couples TRBV3-1 to TRBJ1-2; 7 positions match TRBD1. CDR1 is LGHDT, CDR2 YNNKEL, per germline (reference sequence). The CDR3 totals 16 residues. Germline trimming cut 1 base from V and 2 bases from J; bases unmatched to any gene: 7. CDR3 sequence reads: CASSQGSFRGNYGYTF. The DNA of the CDR3 is TGTGCCAGCAGCCAAGGATCCTTCAGGGGGAACTATGGCTACACCTTC. Using reference TRBV3-1 and TRBJ1-2 for the parts outside the CDR3, the full variable domain is DTAVSQTPKYLVTQMGNDKSIKCEQNLGHDTMYWYKQDSKKFLKIMFSYNNKELIINETVPNRFSPKSPDKAHLNLHINSLELGDSAVYFCASSQGSFRGNYGYTFGSGTRLTVV.

This clonotype was observed many times. The chain employs TRBV11-2 and TRBJ2-1; maybe TRBD2 (5 bases). Between the trimmed V and J ends, which lost 0 bases and 9 bases, there was a span of 9 bases. The CDR3 loop spans 13 amino acids. Per the germline V gene, CDR1 is SGHAT and CDR2 is FQNNGV. CDR3 amino acids: CASSLDRGTEQFF. The CDR3 DNA sequence: TGTGCCAGCAGCTTAGATCGGGGTACTGAGCAGTTCTTC.

Only a few counts were recorded for this clonotype. V is TRBV6-1 and J is TRBJ2-2, with D tentatively TRBD2 (5 bases). In germline, CDR1 is MNHNS, CDR2 SASEGT. This CDR3 has 13 residues. Deletions cut 7 bases from V and 4 bases from J, with 10 bases between. CDR3 region: CASNSAGTGELFF. The CDR3 DNA is TGTGCCAGCAATAGTGCGGGCACCGGGGAGCTGTTTTTT.